These T cell receptor beta chains were read from a single sample in a study of blood T cell repertoires in COVID-19. Assay: immunoSEQ multiplex PCR; the TCRdb copy retains only in-frame clones and omits some. In the table there are 150,000 to 180,000 clones, roughly 83% of which are singletons. Sequencing was performed on peripheral blood. All receptors come from an older woman with acute or convalescent COVID-19. Each CDR3 is given with its conserved first and last residue. A D gene is named only where the DNA matches it firmly. Clone size is stated in some rows and not others, as once, few, many or a class when expanded.

TRBV11-2	TRBJ2-1	TRBD2	.	CASSPARGGNNEQFF	TGTGCCAGCAGCCCCGCACGCGGGGGGAACAATGAGCAGTTCTTC
TRBV19	TRBJ2-1	TRBD2	.	CASTGTSAYNEQFF	TGTGCCAGTACCGGGACTAGCGCTTACAATGAGCAGTTCTTC
TRBV5-1	TRBJ2-5	TRBD2	.	CASSSLAGSETQYF	TGCGCCAGCAGCTCACTAGCGGGTTCGGAGACCCAGTACTTC
TRBV28	TRBJ1-1	.	once	CASSLSRVGTEAFF	TGTGCCAGCAGTTTGTCCAGGGTGGGCACTGAAGCTTTCTTT
TRBV5-1	TRBJ1-2	.	.	CASSPSGTVNGYTF	TGCGCCAGCAGCCCGTCCGGGACTGTAAATGGCTACACCTTC
TRBV6-6	TRBJ1-2	TRBD1	.	CASSPPGQGHGYTF	TGTGCCAGCAGTCCCCCGGGACAGGGGCACGGCTACACCTTC
TRBV10-3	TRBJ1-6	.	.	CAISEIENSPLHF	TGTGCCATCAGTGAGATCGAGAATTCACCCCTCCACTTT
TRBV7-9	TRBJ1-1	.	.	CASSLRIGQNATEAFF	TGTGCCAGCAGCTTAAGGATTGGACAAAACGCCACTGAAGCTTTCTTT
TRBV7-3	TRBJ2-6	TRBD1	.	CASSSTGAGANVLTF	TGTGCCAGCAGTTCTACAGGGGCTGGGGCCAACGTCCTGACTTTC
TRBV6-5	TRBJ1-2	.	few	CASSPRTAANYGYTF	TGTGCCAGCAGTCCCCGGACAGCCGCTAACTATGGCTACACCTTC
TRBV5-1	TRBJ2-5	.	.	CASTRQYQETQYF	TGCGCCAGCACTCGACAGTACCAAGAGACCCAGTACTTC
TRBV3-1/TRBV3-2	TRBJ2-1	TRBD2	.	CASSQEGLAGGVDEQFF	TGTGCCAGCAGCCAAGAAGGCCTAGCGGGGGGTGTGGATGAGCAGTTCTTC
TRBV28	TRBJ2-5	TRBD1	.	CASSLISGGQAETQYF	TGTGCCAGCAGTTTAATTAGTGGAGGACAGGCAGAGACCCAGTACTTC
TRBV19	TRBJ1-2	.	.	CASISNYGYTF	TGTGCCAGTATATCTAACTATGGCTACACCTTC
TRBV11-1	TRBJ1-6	.	.	CASSLALQGGESPLHF	TGTGCCAGCAGCTTAGCACTACAGGGCGGAGAGTCACCCCTCCACTTT
TRBV19	TRBJ2-2	.	.	CASSEQGNTGELFF	TGTGCCAGTAGTGAACAGGGGAACACCGGGGAGCTGTTTTTT
TRBV20-1	TRBJ1-1	.	.	CSAQGMAEAFF	TGCAGTGCGCAGGGAATGGCTGAAGCTTTCTTT
TRBV28	TRBJ1-1	.	.	CARTPTGLNTEAFF	TGTGCCAGGACCCCGACAGGTTTGAACACTGAAGCTTTCTTT
TRBV11-2	TRBJ1-5	.	.	CASSFNSNQPQHF	TGTGCCAGCAGCTTCAATAGCAATCAGCCCCAGCATTTT
TRBV3-1/TRBV3-2	TRBJ1-2	TRBD1	.	CASSPMGQGIYGYTF	TGTGCCAGCAGCCCTATGGGACAGGGGATATATGGCTACACCTTC
TRBV19	TRBJ1-1	TRBD1	.	CASTDRAVRGLTEAFF	TGTGCCAGTACCGATAGGGCGGTCAGGGGGCTGACTGAAGCTTTCTTT
TRBV12-5	TRBJ2-1	TRBD1	.	CASGLEVGTGGHNEQFF	TGTGCTAGTGGTTTGGAAGTCGGGACAGGCGGCCACAATGAGCAGTTCTTC
TRBV19	TRBJ2-5	.	.	CASSRRGRYQETQYF	TGTGCCAGTAGTAGGAGGGGTCGGTACCAAGAGACCCAGTACTTC
TRBV7-6	TRBJ1-6	.	.	CASSLLSAGAPYNSPLHF	TGTGCCAGCAGCTTATTGAGTGCGGGCGCCCCTTACAATTCACCCCTCCACTTT
TRBV21-1	TRBJ1-5	.	.	CASSLKGGWNQPQHF	TGTGCCAGCAGCCTAAAGGGAGGCTGGAATCAGCCCCAGCATTTT
TRBV15	TRBJ2-1	.	.	CATSRESRDEQFF	TGTGCCACCAGCAGAGAGTCCCGGGATGAGCAGTTCTTC
TRBV9	TRBJ2-1	TRBD1	.	CASSVGWTGGDNEQFF	TGTGCCAGCAGCGTAGGATGGACAGGGGGAGACAATGAGCAGTTCTTC
TRBV4-1	TRBJ2-2	.	few	CASSPRTDGTGELFF	TGCGCCAGCAGCCCTCGGACAGATGGCACCGGGGAGCTGTTTTTT
TRBV5-1	TRBJ1-2	.	.	CASSFSPSYGYTF	TGCGCCAGCAGTTTTAGTCCGTCCTATGGCTACACCTTC
TRBV19	TRBJ2-7	TRBD1	few	CASSQTGGYNEQYF	TGTGCCAGTAGTCAGACAGGGGGCTACAACGAGCAGTACTTC
TRBV10-2	TRBJ1-6	TRBD1	.	CASSGEQGRTSPLHF	TGCGCCAGCAGTGGGGAACAGGGGAGGACTTCACCCCTCCACTTT
TRBV15	TRBJ1-1	.	.	CATSRGENENTEAFF	TGTGCCACCAGCAGGGGCGAAAACGAGAACACTGAAGCTTTCTTT
TRBV2	TRBJ2-5	TRBD2	.	CASSEASGGTQWETQYF	TGTGCCAGCAGTGAAGCTAGCGGGGGAACCCAATGGGAGACCCAGTACTTC
TRBV30	TRBJ1-1	TRBD1	.	CAWSVLGQSEAFF	TGTGCCTGGAGTGTACTGGGACAGTCTGAAGCTTTCTTT
TRBV12-5	TRBJ1-1	TRBD1	.	CASGFGTGARNTEAFF	TGTGCTAGTGGTTTCGGGACAGGGGCGCGGAACACTGAAGCTTTCTTT
TRBV7-9	TRBJ1-2	TRBD1	.	CASSPGTGEYGYTF	TGTGCCAGCAGCCCGGGGACAGGGGAATATGGCTACACCTTC
TRBV18	TRBJ1-6	TRBD1	once	CASSPTGASSPLHF	TGTGCCAGCTCCCCGACAGGGGCCAGCTCACCCCTCCACTTT
TRBV2	TRBJ1-1	TRBD1	.	CASSPDRTNTEAFF	TGTGCCAGCAGTCCGGACAGGACTAACACTGAAGCTTTCTTT
TRBV5-8	TRBJ1-6	TRBD1	.	CASSLLTGTDHNSPLHF	TGTGCCAGCAGCTTATTAACCGGGACAGACCATAATTCACCCCTCCACTTT
TRBV7-2	TRBJ2-3	TRBD1	once	CASSRQGSDTQYF	TGTGCCAGCAGTCGACAGGGGTCGGATACGCAGTATTTT
TRBV7-3	TRBJ2-3	TRBD1	.	CASSLSGQGGDTQYF	TGTGCCAGCAGTCTTTCGGGACAGGGGGGAGATACGCAGTATTTT
TRBV7-9	TRBJ2-2	.	.	CAPEGGPSNTGELFF	TGTGCCCCGGAGGGGGGGCCTTCGAACACCGGGGAGCTGTTTTTT
TRBV5-4	TRBJ1-3	.	.	CASSPGKGHISGNTIYF	TGTGCCAGCAGCCCCGGCAAGGGACACATCTCTGGAAACACCATATATTTT
TRBV6-2/TRBV6-3	TRBJ1-1	TRBD1	once	CASSPDREALSEAFF	TGTGCCAGCAGCCCGGACAGGGAGGCCCTCTCTGAAGCTTTCTTT
TRBV5-6	TRBJ1-4	.	.	CASTPGGSSSNEKLFF	TGTGCCAGCACCCCGGGTGGTAGTTCTTCTAATGAAAAACTGTTTTTT
TRBV11-2	TRBJ2-2	.	once	CASTTGQPGAGELFF	TGTGCCAGCACCACTGGACAACCAGGAGCCGGGGAGCTGTTTTTT
TRBV6-1	TRBJ1-3	.	.	CASSESYTIYF	TGTGCCAGCAGTGAATCTTACACCATATATTTT
TRBV12-5	TRBJ2-1	TRBD2	.	CASGPPAGDYNEQFF	TGTGCTAGTGGCCCCCCCGCGGGGGACTACAATGAGCAGTTCTTC
TRBV19	TRBJ2-1	.	.	CASSLFSGTLNEQFF	TGTGCCAGTAGTCTTTTCTCCGGGACTCTAAATGAGCAGTTCTTC